One sample yielded the 4 T cell receptor beta chains listed below, sequenced in a study of blood T cell repertoires in COVID-19. Measured with immunoSEQ multiplex PCR; TCRdb has only the in-frame clones, and not every one. This table holds 62,000 or so clones, roughly nine tenths found once. Sequencing was performed on peripheral blood. These receptors were taken from a man between 45 and 60 years old with acute or convalescent COVID-19.

The genes are TRBV7-2 and TRBJ2-2, with D uncertain. The CDR3 consists of 13 residues. Per germline, CDR1 SGHTA and CDR2 FQGNSA. The V gene lost 7 bases and the J gene lost 6 bases, with 12 bases spanning the gap. CDR3 amino acids: CASNPFGPGELFF. The CDR3 DNA reads TGTGCCAGCAACCCGTTTGGGCCCGGGGAGCTGTTTTTT.

This chain connects TRBV7-9 to TRBJ2-5; tentatively, D is TRBD2 (5 bases). Trimming took 4 bases from V and 4 from J, leaving 10 bases between them. This CDR3 contains 13 residues. Germline assignment: CDR1 SEHNR and CDR2 FQNEAQ (reference sequence). The CDR3 here is CASSSEGGETQYF. CDR3 DNA: TGTGCCAGCAGCTCTGAGGGCGGAGAGACCCAGTACTTC.

V and J are TRBV6-2 or TRBV6-3 and TRBJ2-1, with D unresolved. CDR3 length: 13 residues. V was pared by 0 bases and J by 4 bases, with 4 bases between. CDR1 and CDR2 from the germline V gene are MNHEY and SVGEGT. CDR3 in DNA: TGTGCCAGCAGTTACTCCAGGTACAATGAGCAGTTCTTC. This codes for CASSYSRYNEQFF.

As DNA, the CDR3 is TGTGCCAGCAGCTCGGCCCCACAGGGGCGGACCGGGGAGCTGTTTTTT. Protein product: CASSSAPQGRTGELFF. This rearrangement joins TRBV11-2 to TRBJ2-2; 7 bases align to TRBD1. The CDR3 has 16 residues. V gave up 4 bases and J gave up 5 bases; unmatched junction bases: 10. CDR1 SGHAT and CDR2 FQNNGV come from the germline V gene.